This T cell receptor beta chain came from a study of T cell changes during pregnancy in multiple sclerosis. TCRdb's table, derived via immunoSEQ multiplex PCR, lists solely in-frame clones and lacks some. The data contain 32,000 or so clones, about 90% of them singletons. V shed 3 bases, J shed 5 bases, and the junction held 16 bases outside the gene matches. The CDR3 has 17 amino acids. CDR1 is SGDLS, CDR2 YYNGEE, per germline. The specimen was CD4+ T cells from peripheral blood mononuclear cells, collected in the third trimester of pregnancy. The source is a female donor in good health, enrolled as a control in a pregnancy study. The genes are TRBV9 and TRBJ1-2; TRBD1 matches at 7 bases. The CDR3 here is CASSAWLGNRGYYGYTF. CDR3 nucleotides: TGTGCCAGCAGCGCCTGGCTGGGGAACAGGGGTTATTATGGCTACACCTTC. Combining the CDR3 with reference TRBV9 and TRBJ1-2 gives the whole variable domain DSGVTQTPKHLITATGQRVTLRCSPRSGDLSVYWYQQSLDQGLQFLIQYYNGEERAKGNILERFSAQQFPDLHSELNLSSLELGDSALYFCASSAWLGNRGYYGYTFGSGTRLTVV.